These 27 T cell receptor beta chains share one sample of origin, sequenced in a study of blood T cells in healthy people across ages. A second PCR of 7 to 11 cycles used a sample-barcoded 5' primer and a J-beta primer mix. TCRdb recomputed calls from the 5' RACE reads with MiXCR, one row per CDR3 protein. The sample gives 1,300,000 or so distinct CDR3 sequences, roughly 60% of which show up once; more than 6% is in the top ten. The specimen sequenced was blood. The receptors shown here come from a man between 18 and 35 years old in good health.

V gene TRBV28 combines with J gene TRBJ1-1; perhaps TRBD1 as D (5 bases). Between the trimmed V and J ends, which lost 6 bases and 6 bases, there was a span of 11 bases. CDR1 and CDR2 (germline): MDHEN, SYDVKM. This CDR3 is 12 amino acids long. CDR3 in DNA: TGTGCCAGCAGGGGGCTTGAGGCTGAAGCTTTCTTT. This translates into CASRGLEAEAFF.

This clonotype was found many times. The chain has TRBV29-1 and TRBJ2-3, with a weak D call TRBD1 (6 bases). V was pared by 5 bases and J by 6 bases, with 6 bases between. Looked up from germline, CDR1 is SQVTM and CDR2 is ANQGSEA. The CDR3 covers 10 residues. CDR3 nucleotide sequence: TGCAGCGTTCAGGGGGATACGCAGTATTTT. Translated, it gives CSVQGDTQYF.

The chain carries TRBV5-1 and TRBJ2-5; D might be TRBD2 (5 bases). The closer fit of TRBJ2-7 to the DNA end suggests the J call may be wrong. The CDR3 spans 14 residues. Germline CDR1 reads SGHRS; CDR2 reads YFSETQ. This chain's CDR3 is CASSPAGGLTEQYF. The CDR3 nucleotides are TGCGCCAGCAGCCCGGCAGGCGGGCTAACCGAGCAGTACTTC.

This clonotype has a handful of counts. V and J are TRBV12-3 or TRBV12-4 and TRBJ1-2; D not certain. V was cut by 6 bases and J by 1 base, with 15 bases left in between. This CDR3 spans 15 amino acids. The CDR3 nucleotides are TGTGCCAGCAGCCAGCGGCGAGACTTTAACTATGGCTACACCTTC. It translates to CASSQRRDFNYGYTF.

The V call is TRBV28, the J call TRBJ2-1; no clear D gene. The length of the CDR3 is 13 residues. Trimming removed 8 bases at V and 3 bases at J, with 11 bases between. Looked up from germline, CDR1 is MDHEN and CDR2 is SYDVKM. For the CDR3, the DNA is TGTGCCAGCCGTGACGGGCGCTACAATGAGCAGTTCTTC. It translates to CASRDGRYNEQFF.

Remarks on this clonotype: This clone may be a read error of a much larger clone one base away. V usage is TRBV28 and J usage is TRBJ2-5, with 9 bases fitting TRBD1. The end of the DNA fits TRBJ2-7 better, so the J call may be wrong. This CDR3 has 13 amino acids. Germline CDR1 is MDHEN and CDR2 is SYDVKM. The CDR3 bases are TGTGCCAGCATAAGACAGGGGGACTACGAGCAGTACTTC. Protein: CASIRQGDYEQYF.

The rearrangement uses TRBV14 and TRBJ2-6; 12 bases line up with TRBD1. The V segment lost 3 bases and the J segment 5 bases; nucleotides outside the gene matches: 17. The CDR3 extends over 21 amino acids. Per germline, CDR1 SGHDN and CDR2 FVKESK. The CDR3 region has the DNA TGTGCCAGCAGCCACGAAGTTCCGAGCGGGACAGGGGGCTTCTGGGCCAACGTCCTGACTTTC. Translated, it gives CASSHEVPSGTGGFWANVLTF.

This clonotype was seen a handful of times. V gene TRBV18 combines with J gene TRBJ2-1; the D gene is possibly TRBD1 (5 bases). The germline V gene encodes CDR1 KGHSH and CDR2 LQKENI. This CDR3 region has 13 residues. The V end lost 3 bases, the J end lost 3 bases, and 6 bases lay between the germline ends. This chain's CDR3 is CASSPTVYNEQFF. DNA of the CDR3: TGTGCCAGCTCACCGACAGTCTACAATGAGCAGTTCTTC.

This chain uses TRBV2 with TRBJ2-1, with a tentative D call TRBD2 (7 bases). V was cut by 4 bases and J by 1 base, with 11 bases left in between. Germline V gene lookup returns CDR1 SNHLY and CDR2 FYNNEI. The CDR3 sequence is 15 residues long. CDR3 protein: CASSGEGGSYNEQFF. In nucleotides, the CDR3 is TGTGCCAGCAGTGGAGAGGGGGGGTCCTACAATGAGCAGTTCTTC.

This chain joins TRBV4-2 and TRBJ2-3; D is undetermined. CDR3 length: 15 residues. The V and J ends lost 1 base and 0 bases respectively, with 8 bases between them. CDR1 is LGHNA, CDR2 YNFKEQ, per germline. The CDR3 coding sequence is TGTGCCAGCAGCCAAGTGGCGTCTAGCACAGATACGCAGTATTTT. Translated: CASSQVASSTDTQYF.

This clonotype has just a few counts. This chain links TRBV29-1 with TRBJ2-1; D is undetermined. Trimming left V 0 bases short and J 5 bases short, with 5 bases between. The CDR3 loop spans 12 amino acids. Germline CDR1 and CDR2: SQVTM and ANQGSEA. CDR3 protein: CSVEDLDNEQFF. Written as DNA, the CDR3 is TGCAGCGTTGAAGATTTGGACAATGAGCAGTTCTTC.

The chain links TRBV6-5 to TRBJ2-7; D may match TRBD1 or TRBD2 (5 bases each). CDR3 length: 13 residues. V was cut by 5 bases and J by 5 bases, with 13 bases left in between. Germline CDR1 and CDR2: MNHEY and SVGAGI. The CDR3 reads CASSPGPLDEQYF. CDR3 nucleotides: TGTGCCAGCAGTCCGGGACCTCTCGACGAGCAGTACTTC.

V usage is TRBV6-6 and J usage is TRBJ2-3; 8 nucleotides agree with TRBD2. J gave up 4 bases and V 5 bases, and 11 bases lay outside the gene matches. From germline, CDR1 is MNHNY and CDR2 SVGAGI (reference sequence). CDR3 size: 16 residues. DNA of the CDR3: TGTGCCAGCAGTCGCCCTAGCGGGCGAAGCGCAGATACGCAGTATTTT. It translates to CASSRPSGRSADTQYF.

This chain uses TRBV20-1 with TRBJ2-5, with D perhaps matching TRBD2 (5 bases). The CDR3 runs 12 residues. Germline V CDR1 and CDR2: DFQATT, SNEGSKA (reference sequence). Deletions cut 3 bases from V and 9 bases from J, with 14 bases between. As DNA, the CDR3 is TGCAGTGCTAGGGACCTGGTGGAGGCCCAGTACTTC. This sequence encodes CSARDLVEAQYF.

This clonotype was observed a handful of times. This rearrangement joins TRBV6-5 to TRBJ2-4; TRBD1 agrees at 8 bases. Germline CDR1 reads MNHEY; CDR2 reads SVGAGI. The CDR3 has 19 residues. The J segment lost 0 bases and the V segment lost 3 bases, leaving 13 bases of the junction unmatched. In DNA form, the CDR3 reads TGTGCCAGCAGTTATTTGGGACAGGAGATTTTAGGAGCCAAAAACATTCAGTACTTC. This sequence encodes CASSYLGQEILGAKNIQYF.

V usage is TRBV6-1 and J usage is TRBJ2-5; D not certain. The length of the CDR3 is 13 residues. V was trimmed by 3 bases and J by 7 bases, leaving 12 bases between them. Looked up from germline, CDR1 is MNHNS and CDR2 is SASEGT. CDR3 in DNA: TGTGCCAGCAGTGACACCTGGGTCGGGACCCAGTACTTC. The encoded protein is CASSDTWVGTQYF.

This clonotype was seen once. V gene TRBV7-2 combines with J gene TRBJ1-1; unclear D gene. V dropped 4 bases and J dropped 2 bases, with 23 bases sitting between them. Germline assignment: CDR1 SGHTA and CDR2 FQGNSA. The CDR3 length is 18 residues. The CDR3 loop reads CASSWSLLVVRTNTEAFF. The CDR3 DNA follows: TGTGCCAGCAGCTGGAGCTTATTGGTAGTACGCACCAACACTGAAGCTTTCTTT.

The table lists this clonotype with a few counts. The chain combines TRBV29-1 with TRBJ2-1, with 9 nucleotides matching TRBD2. Looked up from germline, CDR1 is SQVTM and CDR2 is ANQGSEA. V shed 7 bases and J 6 bases; nucleotides not matched to a gene: 7. The CDR3 consists of 13 residues. CDR3 nucleotides: TGCAGCGGGTTAGCGGGGGATAGCAATGAGCAGTTCTTC. Translation gives CSGLAGDSNEQFF.

This clonotype occurred a few times. V is TRBV12-3 or TRBV12-4 and J is TRBJ2-2; 7 nucleotides line up with TRBD2. The CDR3 extends over 14 amino acids. V lost 3 bases, J lost 6 bases, and 4 bases stayed unmatched. CDR3 amino acids: CASSFAGEAGELFF. CDR3 in DNA: TGTGCCAGCAGTTTTGCGGGGGAGGCCGGGGAGCTGTTTTTT.

The V call is TRBV5-6, the J call TRBJ2-2, with D hard to call. This CDR3 comprises 14 residues. V was cut by 0 bases and J by 5 bases, with 8 bases left in between. The germline gives CDR1 SGHDT, CDR2 YYEEEE. The CDR3 sequence is CASSLGSKTGELFF. CDR3 sequence (DNA): TGTGCCAGCAGCTTGGGCTCAAAAACCGGGGAGCTGTTTTTT.

This rearrangement joins TRBV20-1 to TRBJ2-2; D is uncertain. This CDR3 comprises 13 residues. V shed 3 bases and J shed 0 bases, with 5 bases lying between them. Germline V CDR1 and CDR2: DFQATT, SNEGSKA (reference sequence). The CDR3 bases are TGCAGTGCTAGTACTGCGAACACCGGGGAGCTGTTTTTT. Its translation: CSASTANTGELFF.

This clonotype has a handful of counts. The chain uses TRBV29-1 and TRBJ1-1, with D possibly being TRBD1 (5 bases). The CDR3 is made up of 15 amino acids. The V gene lost 3 bases and the J gene lost 8 bases, with 22 bases spanning the gap. Germline V lookup: CDR1 SQVTM, CDR2 ANQGSEA. CDR3 nucleotides: TGCAGCGTTGAGGTACCCCGACAGCTATCAACAGAAGCTTTCTTT. Translating it yields CSVEVPRQLSTEAFF.

The V gene is TRBV6-1, the J gene TRBJ2-3; D uncertain. Trimming pared 1 base from V and 0 bases from J, leaving 11 bases between. Germline assignment: CDR1 MNHNS and CDR2 SASEGT. This CDR3 is built from 16 residues. The CDR3 is CASSEVATASTDTQYF. The CDR3 region has the DNA TGTGCCAGCAGTGAAGTCGCCACAGCTAGCACAGATACGCAGTATTTT.

The chain employs TRBV5-6 and TRBJ2-4; 7 bases fit TRBD1. CDR1 SGHDT and CDR2 YYEEEE come from the germline V gene. The CDR3 is 16 residues long. After removal of 4 bases from V and 5 bases from J, the junction contained 12 bases not matched to a gene. CDR3 nucleotide sequence: TGTGCCAGCAGCGGAGGACCGGGACAGTGGGAAAACATTCAGTACTTC. Its protein is CASSGGPGQWENIQYF.

The rearrangement joins TRBV9 to TRBJ1-1, with a tentative D call TRBD1 (5 bases). The CDR3 is 13 amino acids. Trimming removed 3 bases at V and 6 bases at J, with 12 bases between. From germline, CDR1 is SGDLS and CDR2 YYNGEE. CDR3 DNA sequence: TGTGCCAGCAGCGCAGGGACGGGGGCTGAAGCTTTCTTT. Its translation: CASSAGTGAEAFF.

The gene calls are TRBV29-1 and TRBJ2-5, with 9 bases identical to TRBD2. The DNA end lines up better with TRBJ2-7; the J call may be wrong. Germline loops: CDR1 SQVTM, CDR2 ANQGSEA. The CDR3 totals 13 residues. In DNA, the CDR3 is TGCAGCGTTGGCGGGAGGGCCTATACCGAGCAGTACTTC. This translates into CSVGGRAYTEQYF.

This chain connects TRBV5-1 to TRBJ1-1; D is undetermined. V was shortened by 4 bases and J by 11 bases, with 18 bases between the two germline ends. The CDR3 spans 13 residues. CDR1 and CDR2 (germline): SGHRS, YFSETQ. The CDR3 bases are TGCGCCAGCAGCCTTAACATGGGCGGTGCTGCTTTCTTT. Translation: CASSLNMGGAAFF.